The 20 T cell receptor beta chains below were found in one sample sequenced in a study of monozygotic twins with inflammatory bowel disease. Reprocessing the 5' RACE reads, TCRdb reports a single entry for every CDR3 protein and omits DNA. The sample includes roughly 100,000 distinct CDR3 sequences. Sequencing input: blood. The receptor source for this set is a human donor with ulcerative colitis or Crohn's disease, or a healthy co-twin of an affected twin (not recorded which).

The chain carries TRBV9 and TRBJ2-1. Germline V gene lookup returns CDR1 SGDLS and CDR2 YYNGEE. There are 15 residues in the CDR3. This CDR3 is CASSVEAGSYNEQFF.

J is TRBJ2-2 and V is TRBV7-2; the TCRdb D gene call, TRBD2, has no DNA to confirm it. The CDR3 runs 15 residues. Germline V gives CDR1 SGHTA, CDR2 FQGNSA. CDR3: CASSLQRGYTGELFF.

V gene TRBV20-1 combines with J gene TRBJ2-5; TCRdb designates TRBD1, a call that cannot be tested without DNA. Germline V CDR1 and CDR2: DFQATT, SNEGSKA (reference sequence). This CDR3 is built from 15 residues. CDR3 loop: CSAPRSGERGETQYF.

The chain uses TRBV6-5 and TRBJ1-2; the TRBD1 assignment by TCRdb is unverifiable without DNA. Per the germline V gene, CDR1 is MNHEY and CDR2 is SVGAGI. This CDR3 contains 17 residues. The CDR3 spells CASSYLRTGGSRDGYTF.

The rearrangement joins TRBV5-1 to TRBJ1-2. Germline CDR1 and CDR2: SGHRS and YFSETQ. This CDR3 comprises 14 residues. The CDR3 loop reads CASGNSELSYGYTF. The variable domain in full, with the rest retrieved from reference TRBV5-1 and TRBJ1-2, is KAGVTQTPRYLIKTRGQQVTLSCSPISGHRSVSWYQQTPGQGLQFLFEYFSETQRNKGNFPGRFSGRQFSNSRSEMNVSTLELGDSALYLCASGNSELSYGYTFGSGTRLTVV.

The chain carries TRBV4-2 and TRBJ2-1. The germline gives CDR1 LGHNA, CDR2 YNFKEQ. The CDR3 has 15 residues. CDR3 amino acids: CASSQDPSSYNEQFF.

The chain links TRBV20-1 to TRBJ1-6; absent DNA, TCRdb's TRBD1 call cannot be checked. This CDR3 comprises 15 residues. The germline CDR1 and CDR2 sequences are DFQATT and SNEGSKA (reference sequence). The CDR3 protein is CSAHLPGSYNSPLHF.

The CDR3 is CSAREKYEQYF. The V call is TRBV20-1, the J call TRBJ2-7. Germline V gene lookup returns CDR1 DFQATT and CDR2 SNEGSKA (reference sequence). The CDR3 is 11 amino acids.

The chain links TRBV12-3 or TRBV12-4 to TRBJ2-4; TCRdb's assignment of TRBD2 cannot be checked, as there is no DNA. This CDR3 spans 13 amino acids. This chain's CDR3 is CASSLGTSSIQYF.

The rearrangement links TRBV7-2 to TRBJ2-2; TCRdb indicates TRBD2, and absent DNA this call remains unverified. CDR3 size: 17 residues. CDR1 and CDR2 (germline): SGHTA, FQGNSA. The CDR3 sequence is CASSPDVSGIYTGELFF.

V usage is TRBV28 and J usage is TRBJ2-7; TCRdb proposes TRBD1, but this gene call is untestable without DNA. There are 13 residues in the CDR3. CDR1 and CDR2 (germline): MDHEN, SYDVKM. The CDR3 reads CASRMRGAGEQYF.

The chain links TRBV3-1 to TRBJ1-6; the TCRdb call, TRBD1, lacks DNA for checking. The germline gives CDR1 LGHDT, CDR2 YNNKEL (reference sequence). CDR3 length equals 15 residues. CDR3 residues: CASSTEGVNNSPLHF.

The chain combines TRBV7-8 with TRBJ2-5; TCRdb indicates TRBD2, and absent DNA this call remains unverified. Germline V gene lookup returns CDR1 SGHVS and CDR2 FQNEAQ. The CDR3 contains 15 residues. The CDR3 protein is CASSSGGRGVETQYF.

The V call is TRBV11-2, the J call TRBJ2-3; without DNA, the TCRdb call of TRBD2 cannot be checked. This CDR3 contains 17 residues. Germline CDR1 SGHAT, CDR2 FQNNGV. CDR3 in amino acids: CASSSGLAGARVDTQYF. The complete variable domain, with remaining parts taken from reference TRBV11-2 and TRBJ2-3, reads EAGVAQSPRYKIIEKRQSVAFWCNPISGHATLYWYQQILGQGPKLLIQFQNNGVVDDSQLPKDRFSAERLKGVDSTLKIQPAKLEDSAVYLCASSSGLAGARVDTQYFGPGTRLTVL.

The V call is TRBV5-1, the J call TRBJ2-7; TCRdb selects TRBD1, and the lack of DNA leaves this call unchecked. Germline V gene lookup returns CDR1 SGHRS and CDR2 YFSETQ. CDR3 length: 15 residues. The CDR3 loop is CASSLPLDRGHEQYF. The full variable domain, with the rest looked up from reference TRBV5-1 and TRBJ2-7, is KAGVTQTPRYLIKTRGQQVTLSCSPISGHRSVSWYQQTPGQGLQFLFEYFSETQRNKGNFPGRFSGRQFSNSRSEMNVSTLELGDSALYLCASSLPLDRGHEQYFGPGTRLTVT.

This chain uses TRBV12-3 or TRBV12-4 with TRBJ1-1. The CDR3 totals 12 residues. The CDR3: CASSLRGTEAFF.

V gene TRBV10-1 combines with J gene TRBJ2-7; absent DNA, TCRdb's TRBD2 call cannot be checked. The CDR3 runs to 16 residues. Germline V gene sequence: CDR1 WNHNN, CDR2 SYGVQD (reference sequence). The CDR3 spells CASSDPAGVAGVEQYF.

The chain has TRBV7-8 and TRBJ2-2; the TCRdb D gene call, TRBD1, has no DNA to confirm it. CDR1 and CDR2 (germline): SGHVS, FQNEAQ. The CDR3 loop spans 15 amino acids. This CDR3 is CASRYLGVGAGELFF.

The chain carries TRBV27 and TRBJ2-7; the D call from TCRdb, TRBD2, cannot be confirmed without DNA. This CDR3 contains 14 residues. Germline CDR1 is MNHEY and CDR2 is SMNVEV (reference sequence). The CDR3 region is CASSLERASYEQYF.

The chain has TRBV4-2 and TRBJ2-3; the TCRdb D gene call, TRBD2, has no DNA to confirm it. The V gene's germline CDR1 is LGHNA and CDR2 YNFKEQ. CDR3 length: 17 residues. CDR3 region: CASSHPPGAGGPDTQYF.